These 3 T cell receptor beta chains share one sample of origin, sequenced in a study of blood T cells in healthy people across ages. For the second PCR, which ran for about 6 to 12 cycles, a sample-barcoded 5' primer and a J-beta primer mix were used. From the 5' RACE reads, TCRdb called clonotypes with MiXCR, one entry per CDR3 protein. The sample shows 800,000 to 950,000 distinct CDR3 sequences, under 50% of them seen only once. The source material was blood. The receptors originated from a man aged 30 to 39 in good health.

The chain couples TRBV4-1 to TRBJ2-7; no clear D. The CDR3 totals 15 residues. Germline V gene lookup returns CDR1 MGHRA and CDR2 YSYEKL. With 3 bases removed from V and 6 bases from J, the gap between germline ends came to 18 bases. In DNA form, the CDR3 reads TGCGCCAGCAGCCAGGTTCTGGCAGGAATGTTCGAGCAGTACTTC. Translation gives CASSQVLAGMFEQYF.

The V gene is TRBV9, the J gene TRBJ2-1; possible D gene TRBD1, 5 bases. Trimming left V 4 bases short and J 5 bases short, with 16 bases between. The CDR3 is 15 residues long. Germline V lookup: CDR1 SGDLS, CDR2 YYNGEE. The CDR3 nucleotides read TGTGCCAGCAGCCCGACAAGGGGATGGGACAATGAGCAGTTCTTC. Encoded protein: CASSPTRGWDNEQFF.

The chain links TRBV5-6 to TRBJ1-1, with D tentatively TRBD1 (5 bases). In germline, CDR1 is SGHDT, CDR2 YYEEEE. The CDR3 extends over 14 amino acids. Deletions cut 4 bases from V and 7 bases from J, with 17 bases between. Here the CDR3 DNA reads TGTGCCAGCAGCGCAACGAGACGGGGGGGTGAAGCTTTCTTT. Translating gives CASSATRRGGEAFF.